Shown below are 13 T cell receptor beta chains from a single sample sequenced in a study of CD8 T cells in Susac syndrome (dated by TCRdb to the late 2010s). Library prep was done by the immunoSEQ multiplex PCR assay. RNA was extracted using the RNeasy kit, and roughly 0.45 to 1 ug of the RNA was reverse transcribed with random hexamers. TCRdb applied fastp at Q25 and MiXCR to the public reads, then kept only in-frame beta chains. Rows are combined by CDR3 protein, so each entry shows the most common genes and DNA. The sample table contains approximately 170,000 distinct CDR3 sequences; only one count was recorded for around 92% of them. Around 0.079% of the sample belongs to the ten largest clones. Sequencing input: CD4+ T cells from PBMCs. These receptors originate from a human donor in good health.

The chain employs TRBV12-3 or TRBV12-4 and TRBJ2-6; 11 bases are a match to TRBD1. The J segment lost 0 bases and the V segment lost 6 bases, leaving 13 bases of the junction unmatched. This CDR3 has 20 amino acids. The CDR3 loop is CASRPNWGGTGGSGANVLTF. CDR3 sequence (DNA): TGTGCCAGCAGGCCCAACTGGGGCGGGACAGGGGGCTCTGGGGCCAACGTCCTGACTTTC.

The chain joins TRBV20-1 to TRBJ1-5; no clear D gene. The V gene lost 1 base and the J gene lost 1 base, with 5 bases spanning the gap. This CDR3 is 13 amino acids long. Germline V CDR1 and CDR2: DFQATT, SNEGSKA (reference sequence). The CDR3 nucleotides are TGCAGTGCTAGAGCTCGGAGCAATCAGCCCCAGCATTTT. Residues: CSARARSNQPQHF.

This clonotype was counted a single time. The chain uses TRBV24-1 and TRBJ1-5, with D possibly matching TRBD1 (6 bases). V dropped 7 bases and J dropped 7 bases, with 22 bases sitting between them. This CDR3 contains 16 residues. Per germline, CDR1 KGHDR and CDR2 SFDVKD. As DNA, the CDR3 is TGTGCCACCAGCACCGACAGGAACGGGGTGGGCCAGCCCCAGCATTTT. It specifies CATSTDRNGVGQPQHF.

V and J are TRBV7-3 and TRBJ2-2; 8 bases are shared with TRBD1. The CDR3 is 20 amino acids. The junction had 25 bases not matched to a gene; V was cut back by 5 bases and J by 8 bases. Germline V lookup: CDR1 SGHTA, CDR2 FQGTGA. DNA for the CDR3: TGTGCCAGCAGCCCTTCCTCATATCTCGGACAGGGCCCCGAGGGGGGGGAGCTGTTTTTT. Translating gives CASSPSSYLGQGPEGGELFF. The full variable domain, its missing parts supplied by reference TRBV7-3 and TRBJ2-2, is GAGVSQTPSNKVTEKGKYVELRCDPISGHTALYWYRQSLGQGPEFLIYFQGTGAADDSGLPNDRFFAVRPEGSVSTLKIQRTERGDSAVYLCASSPSSYLGQGPEGGELFFGEGSRLTVL.

CDR3 bases: TGCGCCAGCAGCCAAGAAGGGAACTACGAGCAGTACTTC. Translating it yields CASSQEGNYEQYF. The rearrangement links TRBV4-1 to TRBJ2-7; D not certain. Trimming removed 0 bases at V and 3 bases at J, with 6 bases between. This CDR3 is 13 amino acids long. The V gene's germline CDR1 is MGHRA and CDR2 YSYEKL.

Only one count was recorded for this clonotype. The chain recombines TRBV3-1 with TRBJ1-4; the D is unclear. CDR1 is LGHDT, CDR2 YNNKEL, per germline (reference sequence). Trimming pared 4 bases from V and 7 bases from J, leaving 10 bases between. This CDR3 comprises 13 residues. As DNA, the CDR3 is TGTGCCAGCAGCCTAACCGACGGTGAAAAACTGTTTTTT. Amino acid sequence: CASSLTDGEKLFF.

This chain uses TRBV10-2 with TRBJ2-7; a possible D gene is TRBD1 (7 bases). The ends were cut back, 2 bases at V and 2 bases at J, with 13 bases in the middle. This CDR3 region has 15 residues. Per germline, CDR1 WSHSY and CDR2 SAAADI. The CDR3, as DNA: TGCGCCAGCAGTGAGAGGAGGGGGCTTCCCTACGAGCAGTACTTC. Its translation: CASSERRGLPYEQYF.

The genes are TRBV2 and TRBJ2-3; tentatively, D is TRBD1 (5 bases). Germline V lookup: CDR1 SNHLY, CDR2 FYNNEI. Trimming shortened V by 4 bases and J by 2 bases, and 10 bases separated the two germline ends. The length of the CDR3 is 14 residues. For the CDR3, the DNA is TGTGCCAGCAGTGTGCGCAGGGACACAGATACGCAGTATTTT. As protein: CASSVRRDTDTQYF.

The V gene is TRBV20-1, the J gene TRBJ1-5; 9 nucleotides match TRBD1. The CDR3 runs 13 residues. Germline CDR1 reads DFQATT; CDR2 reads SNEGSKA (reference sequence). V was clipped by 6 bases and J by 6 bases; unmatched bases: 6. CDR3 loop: CSAGTGLIQPQHF. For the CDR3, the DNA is TGCAGTGCCGGGACAGGGCTTATTCAGCCCCAGCATTTT.

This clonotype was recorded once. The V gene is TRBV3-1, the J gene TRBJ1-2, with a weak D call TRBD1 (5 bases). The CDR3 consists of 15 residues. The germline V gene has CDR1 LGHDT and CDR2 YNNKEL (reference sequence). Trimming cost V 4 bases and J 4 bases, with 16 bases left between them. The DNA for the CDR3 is TGTGCCAGCAGCCTGAGTCGGACGGGGGGCTATGGCTACACCTTC. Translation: CASSLSRTGGYGYTF.

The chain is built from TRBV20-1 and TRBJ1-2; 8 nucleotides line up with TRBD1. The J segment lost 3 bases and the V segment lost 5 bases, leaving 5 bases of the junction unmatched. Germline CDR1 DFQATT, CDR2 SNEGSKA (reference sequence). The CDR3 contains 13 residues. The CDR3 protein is CSALPGGDYGYTF. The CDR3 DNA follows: TGCAGTGCTTTACCAGGGGGCGACTATGGCTACACCTTC.

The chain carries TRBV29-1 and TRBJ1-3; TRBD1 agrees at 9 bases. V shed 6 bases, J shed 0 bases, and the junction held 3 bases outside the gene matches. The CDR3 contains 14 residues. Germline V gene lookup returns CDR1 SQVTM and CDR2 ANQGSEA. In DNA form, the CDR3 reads TGCAGCGTGGGACAGGGCGTCTCTGGAAACACCATATATTTT. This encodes CSVGQGVSGNTIYF. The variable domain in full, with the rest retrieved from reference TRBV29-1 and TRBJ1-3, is SAVISQKPSRDICQRGTSLTIQCQVDSQVTMMFWYRQQPGQSLTLIATANQGSEATYESGFVIDKFPISRPNLTFSTLTVSNMSPEDSSIYLCSVGQGVSGNTIYFGEGSWLTVV.

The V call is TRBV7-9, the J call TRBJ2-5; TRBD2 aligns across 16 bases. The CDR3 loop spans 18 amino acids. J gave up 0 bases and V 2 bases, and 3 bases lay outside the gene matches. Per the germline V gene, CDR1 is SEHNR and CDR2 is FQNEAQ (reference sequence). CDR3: CASSLWGLAGGNQETQYF. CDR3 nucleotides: TGTGCCAGCAGCTTATGGGGACTAGCGGGAGGGAACCAAGAGACCCAGTACTTC.